Following are 14 T cell receptor beta chains from one sample sequenced in a study of T-cell reconstitution after alpha-beta-depleted transplantation in children. The library targeted TCRbeta and was prepared with unique molecular identifiers. TCRdb analysed the PCR reads with MiXCR anew, one entry per CDR3 protein. Among about 400,000 distinct CDR3 sequences, roughly 21% were seen once, and the ten largest hold 3.8%. Material: PBMCs from the stem cell graft donor, obtained from the stem cell graft. Receptors were obtained from a human donor who donated a stem cell graft to a child with acute myeloid leukemia.

The chain carries TRBV2 and TRBJ2-2, with D possibly TRBD1 on 6 matching bases. V was shortened by 6 bases and J by 7 bases, with 15 bases between the two germline ends. Germline V gene data show CDR1 as SNHLY and CDR2 as FYNNEI. This CDR3 is 14 amino acids long. The DNA for the CDR3 is TGTGCCAGCAGGGGGGCCGGGACCTTCGGGGAGCTGTTTTTT. This sequence encodes CASRGAGTFGELFF.

J is TRBJ2-5 and V is TRBV5-1, with D possibly being TRBD2 (5 bases). V lost 3 bases to trimming and J lost 5 bases, with 14 bases between them. Germline loops: CDR1 SGHRS, CDR2 YFSETQ. The length of the CDR3 is 14 residues. The CDR3 DNA sequence: TGCGCCAGCAGCTCGGCGGGTCAATCGGAGACCCAGTACTTC. Amino acids: CASSSAGQSETQYF.

This clonotype was seen a few times. V gene TRBV20-1 combines with J gene TRBJ2-3, with a possible D match to TRBD2 (6 bases). V dropped 3 bases and J dropped 2 bases, with 15 bases sitting between them. This CDR3 comprises 15 residues. Germline CDR1 reads DFQATT; CDR2 reads SNEGSKA (reference sequence). The CDR3 is CSASRSGFPTDTQYF. In DNA form, the CDR3 reads TGCAGTGCTAGCCGGAGCGGGTTCCCCACAGATACGCAGTATTTT.

This clonotype was observed at least ten times. The chain is built from TRBV12-3 or TRBV12-4 and TRBJ2-3, with 14 bases lining up with TRBD2. Losses at the gene ends were 3 bases for V and 3 bases for J; bases not matched to a gene: 8. The CDR3 spans 18 residues. CDR3 amino acids: CASSLPGLAGGRTDTQYF. The CDR3 DNA sequence: TGTGCCAGCAGTTTGCCCGGACTAGCGGGAGGTAGGACAGATACGCAGTATTTT.

The chain carries TRBV7-6 and TRBJ1-4; a weak D match, TRBD1 (5 bases). Trimming removed 3 bases from V and 2 bases from J, with 10 bases in between. Germline CDR1 and CDR2: SGHVS and FNYEAQ. This CDR3 is built from 15 residues. The CDR3 loop reads CASSLYKGTNEKLFF. As DNA, the CDR3 is TGTGCCAGCAGCTTGTATAAGGGGACTAATGAAAAACTGTTTTTT.

This clonotype has a count of ten or more. This chain uses TRBV29-1 with TRBJ1-1; no definite D call. CDR1 SQVTM and CDR2 ANQGSEA come from the germline V gene. CDR3 length equals 15 residues. V was shortened by 4 bases and J by 1 base, with 16 bases between the two germline ends. The CDR3 DNA is TGCAGCGTTGGACTCGTCGGACCTGCGAACACTGAAGCTTTCTTT. It codes for CSVGLVGPANTEAFF. Full variable domain (remainder filled in from reference TRBV29-1 and TRBJ1-1): SAVISQKPSRDICQRGTSLTIQCQVDSQVTMMFWYRQQPGQSLTLIATANQGSEATYESGFVIDKFPISRPNLTFSTLTVSNMSPEDSSIYLCSVGLVGPANTEAFFGQGTRLTVV.

The genes are TRBV6-1 and TRBJ2-5; 12 positions agree with TRBD2. Germline assignment: CDR1 MNHNS and CDR2 SASEGT. V was pared by 6 bases and J by 2 bases, with 7 bases of the junction left unmatched. This CDR3 has 16 amino acids. Here the CDR3 reads CASRLGLAGRQETQYF. The CDR3 bases are TGTGCCAGCAGATTGGGACTAGCGGGTCGGCAAGAGACCCAGTACTTC.

The V gene is TRBV20-1, the J gene TRBJ1-5, with D tentatively TRBD1 (5 bases). V was clipped by 0 bases and J by 1 base, with 7 bases between them. Germline lookup yields CDR1 DFQATT and CDR2 SNEGSKA (reference sequence). There are 14 residues in the CDR3. The CDR3: CSAREGGSNQPQHF. DNA for the CDR3: TGCAGTGCTAGAGAGGGGGGAAGCAATCAGCCCCAGCATTTT.

The chain links TRBV20-1 to TRBJ2-7, with TRBD1 matching over 9 bases. Germline V gene lookup returns CDR1 DFQATT and CDR2 SNEGSKA (reference sequence). The CDR3 has 14 amino acids. The J segment lost 7 bases and the V segment lost 7 bases, leaving 14 bases of the junction unmatched. Here the CDR3 reads CSVSPGTGRREQYF. The CDR3 DNA follows: TGCAGTGTTAGTCCCGGGACAGGGCGGCGAGAGCAGTACTTC.

This clonotype was observed many times. The germline gene is not matched at one end of the junction; a read error may be the cause. The J gene is TRBJ2-7, the V gene TRBV27; the D gene is possibly TRBD1 (5 bases). Germline assignment: CDR1 MNHEY and CDR2 SMNVEV (reference sequence). The CDR3 covers 13 residues. In DNA, the CDR3 is TGCGCCAGCAGCTTTACAGGCTCCTACGAGCAGTACTTC. Protein: CASSFTGSYEQYF.

This clonotype was detected only a few times. This chain links TRBV7-3 with TRBJ2-1; TRBD2 matches 7 bases. CDR1 is SGHTA, CDR2 FQGTGA, per germline. The CDR3 loop spans 15 amino acids. J gave up 7 bases and V 5 bases, and 11 bases lay outside the gene matches. CDR3 coding DNA: TGTGCCAGCAGCCCGGGGAGCGGGATACGGAATGAGCAGTTCTTC. Its protein is CASSPGSGIRNEQFF.

This chain connects TRBV24-1 to TRBJ2-2; 10 bases agree with TRBD1. The CDR3 is 15 residues long. V was pared by 7 bases and J by 6 bases, with 7 bases of the junction left unmatched. Germline CDR1 KGHDR, CDR2 SFDVKD. The CDR3 nucleotides are TGTGCCACCAGCCAGGACAGGGGGGTCCCCGGGGAGCTGTTTTTT. Its protein is CATSQDRGVPGELFF.

V and J are TRBV29-1 and TRBJ2-7; 12 nucleotides match TRBD2. Germline V CDR1 and CDR2: SQVTM, ANQGSEA. The CDR3 length is 15 residues. With 5 bases clipped from V and 6 bases from J, the junction kept 11 bases outside the gene matches. The CDR3 sequence is CSVYLPTSGSSEQYF. CDR3 bases: TGCAGCGTTTACCTCCCGACTAGCGGGAGCAGCGAGCAGTACTTC.

This clonotype came up many times. V is TRBV4-3 and J is TRBJ2-7; D is perhaps TRBD2 (6 bases). The germline gives CDR1 LGHNA, CDR2 YSLEER. The germline V and J ends were trimmed by 1 base and 0 bases, with 10 bases remaining between them. The CDR3 extends over 15 amino acids. CDR3 region: CASSQGSGGSYEQYF. DNA of the CDR3: TGCGCCAGCAGCCAAGGTAGCGGAGGCTCCTACGAGCAGTACTTC.